This T cell receptor beta chain was sequenced in a study of OX40 agonist ivuxolimab in advanced cancers. Study overall: Ivuxolimab was administered intravenously to patients at 0.01 to 10 mg/kg every 2 weeks. Two patients with cutaneous melanoma and one with hepatocellular carcinoma, three in total, showed partial responses. Points from the study as a whole: Averaging showed that CD8+ T cells had more expanded clones than CD4+ did.

This table comes from immunoSEQ multiplex PCR, and its TCRdb copy is limited to in-frame clones, with some not included. The table includes tens of thousands of clones, about 90% detected once. Comment on this clone: Its target is unknown.

The CDR3 sequence is 16 residues long. CDR1 is LNHNV, CDR2 YYDKDF, per germline (reference sequence). Trimming took 0 bases from V and 8 from J, leaving 19 bases between them. The TCR comes from an adult with an advanced solid tumor such as melanoma, head and neck, liver or kidney cancer. Sequenced here: CD4+ or CD8+ T cells sorted from blood, sampled in a trial of the OX40 agonist ivuxolimab. This chain joins TRBV15 and TRBJ1-1; no clear D. In nucleotides, the CDR3 is TGTGCCACCAGCAGAGATCGTTCCGAACGGAACTGGGAAGCTTTCTTT. Translation gives CATSRDRSERNWEAFF.